The sequence of this T cell receptor beta chain was determined in a study of blood T cell repertoires in COVID-19. Study-wide background: Whether acute or convalescent, the COVID-19 samples came from the United States, Italy and Spain. The analysed material was cDNA or gDNA that came from T cells, B-cell-depleted T cells, or PBMCs.

The CDR3 runs 14 residues. Germline CDR1 reads LGHDT; CDR2 reads YNNKEL (reference sequence). V dropped 4 bases and J dropped 0 bases, with 8 bases sitting between them. How the authors handled the data: Amplification with reference gene primers provided the estimates of nucleated cell counts. Some clones are missing from TCRdb's copy, which holds only in-frame ones; the method was immunoSEQ multiplex PCR. V and J calls and clone size are copied from that table; D and trimming were computed from the DNA. The sample has some 120,000 clones, roughly four fifths seen once. Source material: peripheral blood. This chain joins TRBV3-1 (or the pseudogene TRBV3-2) and TRBJ2-3, with a weak D call TRBD2 (5 bases). The receptor was isolated from a woman aged 50 to 60 with acute or convalescent COVID-19. CDR3: CASSLASSTDTQYF. The CDR3 coding sequence is TGTGCCAGCAGCCTAGCGTCAAGCACAGATACGCAGTATTTT.